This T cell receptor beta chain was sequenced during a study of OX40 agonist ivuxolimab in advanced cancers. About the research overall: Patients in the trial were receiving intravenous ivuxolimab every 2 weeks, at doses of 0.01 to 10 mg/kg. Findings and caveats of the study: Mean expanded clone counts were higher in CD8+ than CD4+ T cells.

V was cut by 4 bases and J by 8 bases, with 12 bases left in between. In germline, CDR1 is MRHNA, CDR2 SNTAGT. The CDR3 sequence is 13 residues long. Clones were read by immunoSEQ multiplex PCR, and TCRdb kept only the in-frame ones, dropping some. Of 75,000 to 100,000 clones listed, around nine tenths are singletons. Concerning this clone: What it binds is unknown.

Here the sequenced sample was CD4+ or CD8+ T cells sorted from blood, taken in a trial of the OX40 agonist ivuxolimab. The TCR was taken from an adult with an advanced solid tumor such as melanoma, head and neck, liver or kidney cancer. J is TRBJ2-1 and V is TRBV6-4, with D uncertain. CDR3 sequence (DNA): TGTGCCAGCAGTGCCTTTAACTCGGATGAGCAGTTCTTC. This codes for CASSAFNSDEQFF.